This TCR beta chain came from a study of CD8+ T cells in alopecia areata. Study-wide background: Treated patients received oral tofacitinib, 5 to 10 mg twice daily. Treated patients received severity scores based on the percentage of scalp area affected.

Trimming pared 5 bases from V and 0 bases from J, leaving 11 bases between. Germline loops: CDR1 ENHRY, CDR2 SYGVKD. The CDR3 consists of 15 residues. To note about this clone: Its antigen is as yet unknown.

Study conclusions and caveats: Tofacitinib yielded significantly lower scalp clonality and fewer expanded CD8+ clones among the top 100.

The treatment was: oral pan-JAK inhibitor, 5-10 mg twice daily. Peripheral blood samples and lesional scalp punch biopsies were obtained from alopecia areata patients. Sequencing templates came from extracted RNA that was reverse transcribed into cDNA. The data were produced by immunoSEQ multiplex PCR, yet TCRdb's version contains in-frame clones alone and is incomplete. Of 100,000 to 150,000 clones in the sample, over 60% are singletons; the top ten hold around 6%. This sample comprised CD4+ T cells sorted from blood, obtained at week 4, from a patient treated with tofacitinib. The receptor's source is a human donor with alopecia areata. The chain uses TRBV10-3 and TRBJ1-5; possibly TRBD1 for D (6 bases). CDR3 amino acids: CAISRQADSNQPQHF. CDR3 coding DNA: TGTGCCATCAGTCGACAGGCCGATAGCAATCAGCCCCAGCATTTT.